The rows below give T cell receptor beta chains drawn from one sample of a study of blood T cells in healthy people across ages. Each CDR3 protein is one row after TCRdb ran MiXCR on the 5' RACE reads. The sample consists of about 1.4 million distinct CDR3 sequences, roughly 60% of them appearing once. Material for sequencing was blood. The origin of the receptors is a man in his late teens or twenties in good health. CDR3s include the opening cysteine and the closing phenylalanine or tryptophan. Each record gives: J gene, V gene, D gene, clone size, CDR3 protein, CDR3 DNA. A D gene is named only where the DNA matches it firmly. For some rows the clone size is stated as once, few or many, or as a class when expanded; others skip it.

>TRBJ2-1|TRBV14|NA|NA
CASSHPPGMTYNEQFF
TGTGCCAGCAGCCACCCCCCGGGGATGACCTACAATGAGCAGTTCTTC
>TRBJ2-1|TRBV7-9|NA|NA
CASSLVPSSDEQFF
TGTGCCAGCAGCTTAGTACCTAGCAGCGATGAGCAGTTCTTC
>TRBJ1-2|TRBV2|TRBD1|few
CASSDLKTGNYGYTF
TGTGCCAGCAGTGATCTAAAGACAGGGAACTATGGCTACACCTTC
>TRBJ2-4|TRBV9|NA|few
CASSVSVASLANGAQYF
TGTGCCAGCAGCGTATCCGTTGCTAGCTTGGCGAACGGGGCTCAGTACTTC
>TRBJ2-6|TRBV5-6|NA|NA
CASSVRGPSSGANVLTF
TGTGCCAGCAGCGTCCGGGGCCCCAGCTCCGGGGCCAACGTCCTGACTTTC
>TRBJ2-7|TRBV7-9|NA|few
CASSPYRDGAYEQYF
TGTGCCAGCAGCCCTTACCGGGACGGTGCCTACGAGCAGTACTTC
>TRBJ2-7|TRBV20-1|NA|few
CSAWSGTDSYEQYF
TGCAGTGCTTGGTCCGGGACGGACTCCTACGAGCAGTACTTC
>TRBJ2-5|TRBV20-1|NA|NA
CSAGDYNWYQETQYF
TGCAGTGCTGGTGACTATAATTGGTACCAAGAGACCCAGTACTTC
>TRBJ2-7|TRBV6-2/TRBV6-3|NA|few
CASSYSRVLYEQYF
TGTGCCAGCAGTTACTCGAGGGTTCTCTACGAGCAGTACTTC
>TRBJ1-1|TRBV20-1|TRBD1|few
CSARQGLTFF
TGCAGTGCCCGACAGGGGTTGACTTTCTTT
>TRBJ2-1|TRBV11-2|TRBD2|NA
CASSLVAGGPYEQFF
TGTGCCAGCAGCTTAGTAGCGGGGGGTCCCTATGAGCAGTTCTTC
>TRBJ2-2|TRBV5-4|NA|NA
CASSTPSRAPAGELFF
TGTGCCAGCAGCACCCCCTCTCGGGCCCCCGCCGGGGAGCTGTTTTTT
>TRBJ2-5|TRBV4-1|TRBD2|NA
CASSQDGRGQYF
TGCGCCAGCAGCCAAGACGGGAGGGGGCAGTACTTC
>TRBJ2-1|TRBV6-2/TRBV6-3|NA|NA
CASVQIRTNNEQFF
TGTGCCAGCGTCCAGATCCGGACGAACAATGAGCAGTTCTTC
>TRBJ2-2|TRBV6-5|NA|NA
CASSYGATGELFF
TGTGCCAGCAGTTACGGGGCTACCGGGGAGCTGTTTTTT
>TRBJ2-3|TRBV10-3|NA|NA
CAISTGAYTDTQYF
TGTGCCATCAGTACCGGGGCCTACACAGATACGCAGTATTTT
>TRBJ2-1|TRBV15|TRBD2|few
CATSGTSGRSYNEQFF
TGTGCCACCAGCGGGACTAGCGGGCGCTCCTACAATGAGCAGTTCTTC
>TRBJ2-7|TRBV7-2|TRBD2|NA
CASSFGRTSGGLRSSYEQYF
TGTGCCAGCAGCTTCGGACGGACTAGCGGGGGGCTTAGGAGCTCCTACGAGCAGTACTTC
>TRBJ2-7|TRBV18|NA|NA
CASSPPIGVNEQYF
TGTGCCAGCTCACCCCCTATAGGGGTGAACGAGCAGTACTTC
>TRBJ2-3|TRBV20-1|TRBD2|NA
CSARQYDAGDTDTQYF
TGCAGTGCTAGGCAGTATGACGCGGGGGACACAGATACGCAGTATTTT
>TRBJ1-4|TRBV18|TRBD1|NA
CASSFRQGSLNEKLFF
TGTGCCAGCTCATTCCGACAGGGCTCCCTTAATGAAAAACTGTTTTTT
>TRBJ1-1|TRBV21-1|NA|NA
CASSNQRWPGNTEAFF
TGTGCCAGTAGCAACCAGCGATGGCCAGGGAACACTGAAGCTTTCTTT
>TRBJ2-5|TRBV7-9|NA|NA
CASEIIVGPLIEETQYF
TGTGCCAGCGAGATCATAGTTGGACCGCTCATAGAGGAGACCCAGTACTTC
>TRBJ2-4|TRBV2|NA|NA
CASSRPEINIQYF
TGTGCCAGCAGTCGCCCAGAGATAAACATTCAGTACTTC
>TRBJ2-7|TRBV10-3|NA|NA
CAQGGTTYEQYF
TGTGCCCAGGGCGGGACGACCTACGAGCAGTACTTC
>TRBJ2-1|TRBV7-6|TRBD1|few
CASSARDRGNEQFF
TGTGCCAGCAGCGCACGGGACAGGGGTAATGAGCAGTTCTTC
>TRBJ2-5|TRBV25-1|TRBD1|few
CASSGTGTGGGETQYF
TGTGCCAGCAGTGGAACCGGGACAGGGGGAGGAGAGACCCAGTACTTC
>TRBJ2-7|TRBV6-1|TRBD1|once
CASSPWTGASSYEQYF
TGTGCCAGCAGTCCGTGGACAGGAGCGAGCTCCTACGAGCAGTACTTC
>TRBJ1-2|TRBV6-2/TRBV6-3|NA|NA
CATREGTRIWYGYTF
TGTGCCACCAGGGAGGGGACGCGCATATGGTATGGCTACACCTTC
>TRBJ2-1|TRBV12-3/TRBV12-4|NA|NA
CASRPTRGPGYNEQFF
TGTGCCAGCAGGCCCACTCGAGGGCCTGGGTACAATGAGCAGTTCTTC
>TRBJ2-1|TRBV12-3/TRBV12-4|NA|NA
CASSLGEDSYNEQFF
TGTGCCAGCAGTTTGGGGGAGGACTCCTACAATGAGCAGTTCTTC
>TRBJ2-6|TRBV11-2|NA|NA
CASSWATSSGANVLTF
TGTGCCAGCAGCTGGGCTACCTCCTCTGGGGCCAACGTCCTGACTTTC
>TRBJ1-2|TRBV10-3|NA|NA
CAISESAGVDNGYTF
TGTGCCATCAGTGAGTCGGCAGGGGTGGATAATGGCTACACCTTC
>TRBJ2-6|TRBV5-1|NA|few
CASSLEPHSGANVLTF
TGCGCCAGCAGCTTGGAGCCCCACTCTGGGGCCAACGTCCTGACTTTC
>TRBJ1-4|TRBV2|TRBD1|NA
CASGGRFTNEKLFF
TGTGCCTCAGGGGGGAGATTCACTAATGAAAAACTGTTTTTT
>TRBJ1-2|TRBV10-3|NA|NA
CAIGQQDGYTF
TGTGCCATCGGACAGCAGGATGGCTACACCTTC
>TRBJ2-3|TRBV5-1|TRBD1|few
CASSSSRDRNTQYF
TGCGCCAGCAGCTCGTCCCGGGACAGGAATACGCAGTATTTT
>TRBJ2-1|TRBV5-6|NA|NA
CASSSDGGYNEQFF
TGTGCCAGCAGCTCGGACGGAGGATACAATGAGCAGTTCTTC
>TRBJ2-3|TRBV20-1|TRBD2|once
CSARPSGRGTDTQYF
TGCAGTGCTAGGCCTAGCGGGAGGGGGACAGATACGCAGTATTTT
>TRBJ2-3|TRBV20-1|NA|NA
CSARVSAADTQYF
TGCAGTGCTAGGGTCAGCGCTGCAGATACGCAGTATTTT
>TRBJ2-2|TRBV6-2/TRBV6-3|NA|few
CASTQGPTGELFF
TGTGCCAGCACGCAGGGGCCCACCGGGGAGCTGTTTTTT
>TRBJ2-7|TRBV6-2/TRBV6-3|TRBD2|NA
CASGRRGATEQYF
TGTGCCAGCGGAAGGCGGGGGGCGACCGAGCAGTACTTC
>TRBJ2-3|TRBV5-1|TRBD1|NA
CASTDRDSYTDTQYF
TGCGCCAGCACCGACCGGGACAGCTACACAGATACGCAGTATTTT
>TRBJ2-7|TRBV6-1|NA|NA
CASSGADSYEQYF
TGTGCCAGCAGTGGGGCGGACTCCTACGAGCAGTACTTC
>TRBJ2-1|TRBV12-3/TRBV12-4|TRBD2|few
CASTPGLAGNEQFF
TGTGCCAGCACCCCGGGACTAGCGGGAAATGAGCAGTTCTTC
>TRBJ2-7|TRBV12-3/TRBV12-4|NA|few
CASSLRQFGGLGAYEQYF
TGTGCCAGCAGTTTACGGCAGTTTGGCGGGTTGGGCGCCTACGAGCAGTACTTC
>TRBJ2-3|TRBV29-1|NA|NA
CSAPEVGTDTQYF
TGCAGCGCACCCGAGGTGGGCACAGATACGCAGTATTTT
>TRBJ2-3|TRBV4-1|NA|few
CASSQVVQSTDTQYF
TGCGCCAGCAGCCAAGTCGTACAAAGCACAGATACGCAGTATTTT
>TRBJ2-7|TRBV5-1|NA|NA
CASSFADGTESYEQYF
TGCGCCAGCAGCTTTGCTGACGGGACGGAAAGCTACGAGCAGTACTTC
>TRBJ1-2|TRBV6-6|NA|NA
CASSARDTGHSYGYTF
TGTGCCAGCAGTGCCAGGGATACAGGGCATAGCTATGGCTACACCTTC
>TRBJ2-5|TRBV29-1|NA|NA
CSVEDLREQETQYF
TGCAGCGTTGAAGACCTCAGGGAACAAGAGACCCAGTACTTC
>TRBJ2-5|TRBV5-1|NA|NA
CASSLMEGSSGTQYF
TGCGCCAGCAGCTTGATGGAGGGTAGCTCAGGGACCCAGTACTTC
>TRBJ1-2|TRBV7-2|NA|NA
CASSPVLGGGYTF
TGTGCCAGCAGCCCTGTCCTGGGTGGCGGCTACACCTTC
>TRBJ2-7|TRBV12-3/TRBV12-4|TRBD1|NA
CASKGTGSNEQYF
TGTGCCAGCAAAGGGACAGGGTCCAACGAGCAGTACTTC
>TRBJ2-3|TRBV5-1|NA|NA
CASSLAGRVYTDTQYF
TGCGCCAGCAGCTTGGCCGGCAGGGTCTACACAGATACGCAGTATTTT
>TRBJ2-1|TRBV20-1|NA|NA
CSASTDLLDEQFF
TGCAGTGCTAGTACTGACCTACTAGATGAGCAGTTCTTC